This T cell receptor beta chain was captured by sequencing in a study of neurological immune-mediated disorders. General observations from the study: Patients with HTLV-1-associated myelopathy showed the most TCR clonal expansion. Those with multiple sclerosis showed the least, falling below healthy controls. Phylogenetic grouping assigned the repertoires of 18 of 34 multiple sclerosis patients to one related-CDR3 cluster, which constitutes a possible signature.

This clonotype has ten or more counts. Its antigen is undetermined. TCRdb ran MiXCR on the 5' RACE reads and lists one entry per CDR3 protein. The sample records 70,000 or so distinct CDR3 sequences, 2.5% to 4% being singletons. From germline, CDR1 is DFQATT and CDR2 SNEGSKA (reference sequence). The CDR3 runs 12 residues. The V gene lost 3 bases and the J gene lost 2 bases, with 7 bases spanning the gap. The clonotype comes from a woman in her 50s with multiple sclerosis. Sequencing was done on a sample of PBMCs. J is TRBJ2-5 and V is TRBV20-1; D is possibly TRBD1 (5 bases). The CDR3 DNA sequence: TGCAGTGCTAGCAGACAGCAAGAGACCCAGTACTTC. This encodes CSASRQQETQYF.